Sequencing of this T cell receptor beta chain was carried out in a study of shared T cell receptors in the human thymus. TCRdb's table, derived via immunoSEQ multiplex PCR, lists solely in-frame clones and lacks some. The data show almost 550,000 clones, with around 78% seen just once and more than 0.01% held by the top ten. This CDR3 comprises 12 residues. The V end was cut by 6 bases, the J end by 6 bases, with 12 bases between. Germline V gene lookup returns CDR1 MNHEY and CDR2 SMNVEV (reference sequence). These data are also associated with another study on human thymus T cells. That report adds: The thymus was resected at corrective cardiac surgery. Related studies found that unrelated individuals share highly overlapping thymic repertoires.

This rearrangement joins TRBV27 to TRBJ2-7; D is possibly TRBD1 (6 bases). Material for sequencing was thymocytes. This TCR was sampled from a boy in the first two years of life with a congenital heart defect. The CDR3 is CASSNLRGEQYF. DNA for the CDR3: TGTGCCAGCAGCAACCTCAGGGGCGAGCAGTACTTC.